The next 5 T cell receptor beta chains were all read from a single sample in a study of memory CD4+ T cells and cytomegalovirus serostatus. Single viable CD3+CD4+CD8-CD45RO+ cells were sorted as the memory CD4+ T cells. The method was immunoSEQ multiplex PCR; TCRdb's version includes in-frame clones alone and lacks a portion of them. This sample carries 45,000 to 50,000 clones, about three quarters of them seen once, and the ten largest clones take around 0.61%. Sequencing input: memory CD4+ T cells from blood. The receptors originated from an adult in good health and CMV-seronegative.

This clone appeared once. The chain couples TRBV4-2 to TRBJ1-1; D not certain. The length of the CDR3 is 13 residues. The germline CDR1 and CDR2 sequences are LGHNA and YNFKEQ. V gave up 0 bases and J gave up 4 bases, with 6 bases separating them. DNA of the CDR3: TGTGCCAGCAGCCAAGATTCCGGCACTGAAGCTTTCTTT. Its protein is CASSQDSGTEAFF.

The table lists this clone with a count of one. The V and J genes are TRBV2 and TRBJ2-1; no reliable D call. Germline values: CDR1 SNHLY, CDR2 FYNNEI. The V and J ends lost 2 bases and 0 bases respectively, with 5 bases between them. The CDR3 has 14 amino acids. The CDR3 sequence is CASSERYSYNEQFF. The CDR3 DNA sequence: TGTGCCAGCAGTGAACGGTACTCCTACAATGAGCAGTTCTTC.

This chain connects TRBV18 to TRBJ1-1; the D is unclear. The CDR3 is 16 amino acids. Trimming cost V 6 bases and J 1 base, with 18 bases left between them. Germline V gives CDR1 KGHSH, CDR2 LQKENI. Here the CDR3 DNA reads TGTGCCAGCTCTCCAACCATTATGGAGCAGAACACTGAAGCTTTCTTT. Translated, it gives CASSPTIMEQNTEAFF.

This chain joins TRBV14 and TRBJ1-3; D is unclear. Trimming took 1 base from V and 0 from J, leaving 7 bases between them. CDR3 length: 15 residues. Germline lookup yields CDR1 SGHDN and CDR2 FVKESK. CDR3 loop: CASSQVPVSGNTIYF. In DNA, the CDR3 is TGTGCCAGCAGCCAAGTGCCAGTCTCTGGAAACACCATATATTTT.

V is TRBV18 and J is TRBJ1-5; D ambiguous. Trimming removed 3 bases at V and 4 bases at J, with 10 bases between. The CDR3 spans 14 residues. CDR1 KGHSH and CDR2 LQKENI come from the germline V gene. CDR3 DNA sequence: TGTGCCAGCTCACCCAAGACGGTTAATCAGCCCCAGCATTTT. This translates into CASSPKTVNQPQHF.